The 2 T cell receptor beta chains listed next were all sequenced from one sample in a study of molecular identifiers for immune sequencing clone quantification. MiXCR was run by TCRdb on the PCR reads, yielding one entry per CDR3 protein. The sample consists of about half a million distinct CDR3 sequences, around 23% of them appearing once. The sequencing input was naive CD8+ T cells from blood, with Jurkat cell RNA spiked in. Subset defined: FACS-sorted CD8+CD4-CCR7+CD45RA+ naive T cells. Receptors were obtained from a human donor in good health. Some libraries in this study had Jurkat cell RNA spiked in.

This clonotype was seen repeatedly, ten times or more. The chain has TRBV5-1 and TRBJ2-7; D call uncertain. In germline, CDR1 is SGHRS, CDR2 YFSETQ. V dropped 2 bases and J dropped 3 bases, with 9 bases sitting between them. There are 13 residues in the CDR3. The CDR3 protein is CASSFSGGYEQYF. Here the CDR3 DNA reads TGCGCCAGCAGCTTCAGTGGCGGCTACGAGCAGTACTTC.

A note on this clonotype: A clone one base away is much larger, so this may be a read error. In nucleotides, the CDR3 is TGTGCCTGGAGTGTAGGGGGGGGGAACACAGATACGCAGTATTTT. It specifies CAWSVGGGNTDTQYF. The V and J genes are TRBV30 and TRBJ2-3, with a possible D match to TRBD2 (7 bases). V shed 0 bases and J shed 2 bases, with 12 bases lying between them. The CDR3 totals 15 residues. CDR1 and CDR2 from the germline V gene are GTSNPN and SVGIG (reference sequence).